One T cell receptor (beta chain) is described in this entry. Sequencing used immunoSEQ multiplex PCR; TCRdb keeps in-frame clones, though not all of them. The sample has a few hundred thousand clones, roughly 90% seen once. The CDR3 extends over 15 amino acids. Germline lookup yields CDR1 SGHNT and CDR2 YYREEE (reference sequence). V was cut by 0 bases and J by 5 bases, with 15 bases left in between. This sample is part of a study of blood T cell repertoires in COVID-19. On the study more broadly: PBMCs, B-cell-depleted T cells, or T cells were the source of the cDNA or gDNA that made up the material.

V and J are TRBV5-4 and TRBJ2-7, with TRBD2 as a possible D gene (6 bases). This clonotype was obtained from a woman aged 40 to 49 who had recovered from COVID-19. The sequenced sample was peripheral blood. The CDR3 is CASSLAWGIADEQYF. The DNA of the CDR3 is TGTGCCAGCAGCTTGGCCTGGGGGATAGCGGACGAGCAGTACTTC.